Shown below are 17 T cell receptor beta chains from a single sample sequenced in a study of stem cell transplantation in POMP-related autoinflammatory disease (dated by TCRdb to the early 2020s). In the paper's terms, the time point label means: after hematopoietic stem cell transplant. Receptors were amplified or captured by the immunoSEQ multiplex PCR assay. The source is immuneACCESS, and TCRdb retained only in-frame sequences with V and J called. Part of the clones is not carried over; for the studies checked, unresolved V genes explain less than half of this, and the remainder is unexplained. In this sample the table shows thousands of clones, about nine tenths of which occur a single time. The ten top clones hold about an eighth of the sample. This specimen consisted of CD8+ T cells from PBMCs, obtained after stem cell transplantation. The source of these receptors is a human patient with POMP-related autoinflammation and immune dysregulation (PRAID). Following transplantation, part of the T cell population may be supplied by the graft donor rather than the patient.

V usage is TRBV5-1 and J usage is TRBJ2-7; D is tentatively TRBD1 or TRBD2 (5 bases each). V was trimmed by 0 bases and J by 3 bases, leaving 16 bases between them. The V gene's germline CDR1 is SGHRS and CDR2 YFSETQ. The CDR3 is 16 residues long. CDR3 sequence (DNA): TGCGCCAGCAGCTTGGACGAGACAGTGGACTTCTACGAGCAGTACTTC. The encoded protein is CASSLDETVDFYEQYF. The full variable domain, rest sourced from reference TRBV5-1 and TRBJ2-7, is KAGVTQTPRYLIKTRGQQVTLSCSPISGHRSVSWYQQTPGQGLQFLFEYFSETQRNKGNFPGRFSGRQFSNSRSEMNVSTLELGDSALYLCASSLDETVDFYEQYFGPGTRLTVT.

The chain has TRBV7-9 and TRBJ2-2; no clear D. Between the trimmed V and J ends, which lost 3 bases and 0 bases, there was a span of 11 bases. Germline V CDR1 and CDR2: SEHNR, FQNEAQ (reference sequence). The CDR3 consists of 16 residues. CDR3 sequence reads: CASSFEDTPNTGELFF. The CDR3 DNA is TGTGCCAGCAGCTTTGAAGACACCCCGAACACCGGGGAGCTGTTTTTT.

This CDR3 is CASSRDRGPKNEQFF. DNA of the CDR3: TGTGCCAGCAGTCGGGACAGGGGGCCGAAAAATGAGCAGTTCTTC. V usage is TRBV27 and J usage is TRBJ2-1; 12 bases fit TRBD1. In germline, CDR1 is MNHEY, CDR2 SMNVEV (reference sequence). The length of the CDR3 is 15 residues. V lost 5 bases, J lost 7 bases, and 6 bases stayed unmatched.

J is TRBJ2-3 and V is TRBV9, with 12 bases identical to TRBD2. Germline trimming cut 3 bases from V and 5 bases from J; bases unmatched to any gene: 16. The CDR3 extends over 19 amino acids. The germline V gene has CDR1 SGDLS and CDR2 YYNGEE. CDR3 nucleotides: TGTGCCAGCAGCGCCATTCCCGCCCGACTAGCGGGAGAAGTAGATACGCAGTATTTT. This encodes CASSAIPARLAGEVDTQYF.

The chain recombines TRBV28 with TRBJ2-1; D is perhaps TRBD2 (6 bases). Germline loops: CDR1 MDHEN, CDR2 SYDVKM. Trimming removed 5 bases at V and 7 bases at J, with 27 bases between. The CDR3 runs to 18 residues. In DNA form, the CDR3 reads TGTGCCAGCAGTACCCTCCTCGGGGGTCTAGCGACGGAAAATGAGCAGTTCTTC. It codes for CASSTLLGGLATENEQFF.

This chain joins TRBV20-1 and TRBJ2-4; 9 nucleotides line up with TRBD2. CDR3 size: 15 residues. In germline, CDR1 is DFQATT, CDR2 SNEGSKA (reference sequence). V gave up 3 bases and J gave up 5 bases; unmatched junction bases: 8. This CDR3 is CSASIAGEVQNIQYF. In DNA, the CDR3 is TGCAGTGCTAGTATAGCGGGAGAGGTCCAAAACATTCAGTACTTC.

The genes are TRBV13 and TRBJ1-1; D remains ambiguous. Trimming pared 6 bases from V and 0 bases from J, leaving 8 bases between. The CDR3 consists of 13 residues. The germline gives CDR1 PRHDT, CDR2 FYEKMQ (reference sequence). This CDR3 reads CASSERMNTEAFF. Here the CDR3 DNA reads TGTGCCAGCAGTGAAAGAATGAACACTGAAGCTTTCTTT.

This sequence joins TRBV7-8 and TRBJ1-1; 7 bases match TRBD1. This CDR3 has 16 residues. Unmatched junction bases numbered 7, after V lost 3 bases and J lost 0 bases. The germline V gene encodes CDR1 SGHVS and CDR2 FQNEAQ. CDR3 region: CASSLHEGAMNTEAFF. The CDR3, as DNA: TGTGCCAGCAGCTTGCACGAGGGGGCAATGAACACTGAAGCTTTCTTT.

J is TRBJ2-2 and V is TRBV4-1, with D hard to call. With 4 bases removed from V and 0 bases from J, the gap between germline ends came to 6 bases. Germline-derived CDR1 and CDR2 are MGHRA and YSYEKL. The CDR3 is 14 residues long. The CDR3 DNA follows: TGCGCCAGCAGCCGCCTCGCGAACACCGGGGAGCTGTTTTTT. Protein product: CASSRLANTGELFF.

V and J are TRBV4-1 and TRBJ2-3; 10 bases are a match to TRBD2. Germline V gene sequence: CDR1 MGHRA, CDR2 YSYEKL. Losses at the gene ends were 3 bases for V and 7 bases for J; bases not matched to a gene: 13. The CDR3 runs to 17 residues. This CDR3 is CASSHTRTAGGPNTQYF. As DNA, the CDR3 is TGCGCCAGCAGCCATACTAGAACAGCGGGGGGGCCAAATACGCAGTATTTT.

V usage is TRBV10-1 and J usage is TRBJ2-1; the match to TRBD2 covers 16 bases. Germline V gene data show CDR1 as WNHNN and CDR2 as SYGVQD (reference sequence). The V segment lost 4 bases and the J segment 2 bases; nucleotides outside the gene matches: 5. This CDR3 comprises 18 residues. Here the CDR3 reads CASSVGLAGGPTYNEQFF. The CDR3 nucleotides read TGCGCCAGCAGTGTGGGACTAGCGGGAGGGCCGACCTACAATGAGCAGTTCTTC.

The chain recombines TRBV4-1 with TRBJ1-4; tentatively, D is TRBD1 (5 bases). Germline CDR1 MGHRA, CDR2 YSYEKL. The germline V and J ends were trimmed by 4 bases and 8 bases, with 17 bases remaining between them. This CDR3 region has 15 residues. The CDR3, as DNA: TGCGCCAGCAGCCTTGGGGGGGTGACAGAGGAAAAACTGTTTTTT. Translation: CASSLGGVTEEKLFF.

V usage is TRBV7-6 and J usage is TRBJ2-5; 8 bases are a match to TRBD2. After removal of 6 bases from V and 1 base from J, the junction contained 7 bases not matched to a gene. Germline CDR1 SGHVS, CDR2 FNYEAQ. The CDR3 covers 15 residues. CDR3 loop: CASRRSSGGQETQYF. The CDR3 bases are TGTGCCAGCAGACGTAGCAGCGGGGGCCAAGAGACCCAGTACTTC.

V and J are TRBV7-9 and TRBJ1-1; TRBD1 aligns across 7 bases. The CDR3 loop spans 15 amino acids. Losses at the gene ends were 4 bases for V and 1 base for J; bases not matched to a gene: 6. CDR1 and CDR2 (germline): SEHNR, FQNEAQ (reference sequence). CDR3 bases: TGTGCCAGCAGCTGGGTCAGGGGGGAGAACACTGAAGCTTTCTTT. Its translation is CASSWVRGENTEAFF.

The CDR3 DNA reads TGCAGCGTTGTTAGTGGGAGGGTCTGGGATGAGCAGTTCTTC. It yields the protein CSVVSGRVWDEQFF. V is TRBV29-1 and J is TRBJ2-1; TRBD2 aligns across 7 bases. Germline loops: CDR1 SQVTM, CDR2 ANQGSEA. V was clipped by 4 bases and J by 8 bases; unmatched bases: 11. CDR3 length: 14 amino acids.

A single count supports this clone. The rearrangement joins TRBV28 to TRBJ2-2; TRBD2 agrees at 10 bases. The CDR3 is 14 residues long. V lost 8 bases to trimming and J lost 4 bases; unmatched junction nucleotides: 4. In germline, CDR1 is MDHEN, CDR2 SYDVKM. The DNA for the CDR3 is TGTGCCAGCGGACTAGCGGCCGGCACCGGGGAGCTGTTTTTT. This encodes CASGLAAGTGELFF.

The chain carries TRBV24-1 and TRBJ2-2; no clear D gene. Per germline, CDR1 KGHDR and CDR2 SFDVKD. The CDR3 is 14 residues long. V was pared by 3 bases and J by 6 bases, with 10 bases between. CDR3 in DNA: TGTGCCACCAGTGATCGTAGGTTGGCCGGGGAGCTGTTTTTT. It specifies CATSDRRLAGELFF.